This T cell receptor beta chain was observed in a study of regulatory T cells in long-lasting Graves disease. Indicated time point: persistent/refractory GD, antithyroid drugs over 5 years with positive TRAb. Generation of the TCR library employed RNA extracted from PBMCs. Regarding the study as a whole: The study found lower TCR diversity in persistent Graves' patients than in newly diagnosed ones.

Germline CDR1 reads DFQATT; CDR2 reads SNEGSKA (reference sequence). This CDR3 region has 13 residues. V was shortened by 1 base and J by 5 bases, with 11 bases between the two germline ends. This clonotype showed up just a few times. Its antigen is as yet unknown. For TCR beta, libraries came from iRepertoire HTBI primers and Arm-PCR of CDR3 regions. TCRdb reprocessed the multiplex PCR reads via MiXCR and lists one record per CDR3 protein. The table lists some 430,000 distinct CDR3 sequences, 20% to 25% of them singletons, with roughly 7% in the top ten. This TCR was recovered from a female donor with Graves disease. V is TRBV20-1 and J is TRBJ1-1; the D is unclear. Specimen: peripheral blood mononuclear cells (PBMCs), collected when the disease was refractory, from a patient treated with antithyroid drugs. CDR3 in amino acids: CSARVQGGTEAFF. The CDR3 coding sequence is TGCAGTGCTAGAGTCCAAGGAGGGACTGAAGCTTTCTTT.